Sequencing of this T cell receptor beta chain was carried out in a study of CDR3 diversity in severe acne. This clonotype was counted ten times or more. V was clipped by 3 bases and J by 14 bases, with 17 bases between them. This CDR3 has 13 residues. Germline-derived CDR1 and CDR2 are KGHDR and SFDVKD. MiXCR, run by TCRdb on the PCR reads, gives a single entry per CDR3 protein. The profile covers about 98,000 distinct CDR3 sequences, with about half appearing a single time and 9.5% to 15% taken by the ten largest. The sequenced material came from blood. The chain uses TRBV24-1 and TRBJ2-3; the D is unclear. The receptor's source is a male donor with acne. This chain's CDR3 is CATSDPPRKALYF. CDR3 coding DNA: TGTGCCACCAGTGATCCCCCGAGGAAGGCCCTGTATTTT.